This passage covers 12 T cell receptor beta chains from one sample sequenced in a study of OX40 agonist ivuxolimab in advanced cancers. Generated by immunoSEQ multiplex PCR, the TCRdb table keeps only in-frame clones and is missing some. The sample has about 100,000 clones; 84% are singletons. The sequences come from CD4+ or CD8+ T cells sorted from blood, collected in a trial of the OX40 agonist ivuxolimab. The receptors were sampled from an adult with an advanced solid tumor such as melanoma, head and neck, liver or kidney cancer.

J is TRBJ2-1 and V is TRBV29-1; D gene unclear. Germline CDR1 is SQVTM and CDR2 is ANQGSEA. The ends were cut back, 6 bases at V and 6 bases at J, with 12 bases in the middle. The length of the CDR3 is 12 residues. This CDR3 reads CSVVDGVNEQFF. CDR3 DNA sequence: TGCAGCGTCGTGGACGGTGTCAATGAGCAGTTCTTC.

The chain recombines TRBV6-5 with TRBJ1-2; maybe TRBD1 (6 bases). CDR3 length: 13 residues. V was pared by 5 bases and J by 4 bases, with 11 bases between. Germline CDR1 and CDR2: MNHEY and SVGAGI. CDR3 coding DNA: TGTGCCAGCAGTGGGGGCAACGGCTATGGCTACACCTTC. This codes for CASSGGNGYGYTF.

The rearrangement joins TRBV2 to TRBJ1-1, with D perhaps matching TRBD1 (6 bases). The V gene lost 6 bases and the J gene lost 1 base, with 15 bases spanning the gap. In germline, CDR1 is SNHLY, CDR2 FYNNEI. This CDR3 region has 15 residues. CDR3 sequence reads: CASRDYRATNTEAFF. DNA of the CDR3: TGTGCCAGCAGGGACTACAGGGCTACGAACACTGAAGCTTTCTTT.

V gene TRBV27 combines with J gene TRBJ2-7, with 11 bases fitting TRBD2. The CDR3 loop spans 14 amino acids. The V and J ends lost 6 bases and 11 bases, in that order; junction bases with no gene match: 12. Germline lookup yields CDR1 MNHEY and CDR2 SMNVEV (reference sequence). The CDR3 DNA reads TGTGCCAGCAGGGCCGGGACTAGCGGAGCGAGGGAGTACTTC. Amino acids: CASRAGTSGAREYF.

The table lists this clone with a few counts. This chain links TRBV7-2 with TRBJ2-1; 14 bases are shared with TRBD2. Losses at the gene ends were 5 bases for V and 9 bases for J; bases not matched to a gene: 6. Per germline, CDR1 SGHTA and CDR2 FQGNSA. The CDR3 spans 15 residues. CDR3 region: CASSLGLAGGIEQFF. Here the CDR3 DNA reads TGTGCCAGCAGCCTTGGACTAGCGGGAGGTATTGAGCAGTTCTTC.

The chain carries TRBV7-3 and TRBJ2-2; possible D gene TRBD1, 5 bases. Germline lookup yields CDR1 SGHTA and CDR2 FQGTGA. This CDR3 is built from 14 residues. Between the trimmed V and J ends, which lost 6 bases and 11 bases, there was a span of 19 bases. CDR3: CASSPIMGLRELFF. The CDR3 nucleotides read TGTGCCAGCAGTCCCATTATGGGGCTCCGAGAGCTGTTTTTT.

The V and J genes are TRBV4-2 and TRBJ2-7; 10 nucleotides line up with TRBD2. Looked up from germline, CDR1 is LGHNA and CDR2 is YNFKEQ. V lost 3 bases to trimming and J lost 1 base; unmatched junction nucleotides: 6. This CDR3 comprises 16 residues. CDR3 protein: CASSHVGTSESYEQYF. The CDR3 bases are TGTGCCAGCAGCCACGTCGGGACTAGCGAGTCCTACGAGCAGTACTTC.

The chain recombines TRBV29-1 with TRBJ1-2; D is unclear. The CDR3 contains 11 residues. Germline V CDR1 and CDR2: SQVTM, ANQGSEA. V lost 8 bases, J lost 5 bases, and 12 bases lay in between. The DNA of the CDR3 is TGCAGCCCCGGAAGGGAATATGGCTACACCTTC. Amino acid sequence: CSPGREYGYTF.

The chain carries TRBV7-2 and TRBJ2-3; D gene uncertain. The germline CDR1 and CDR2 sequences are SGHTA and FQGNSA. CDR3 length: 12 amino acids. The V end was cut by 5 bases, the J end by 12 bases, with 15 bases between. CDR3 coding DNA: TGTGCCAGCAGCCCAGACTCGAGGTCCCAGTATTTT. Its translation: CASSPDSRSQYF.

This sequence joins TRBV5-1 and TRBJ2-7; 9 nucleotides agree with TRBD1. With V trimmed by 4 bases and J by 2 bases, 7 bases remained unmatched. CDR1 and CDR2 from the germline V gene are SGHRS and YFSETQ. The CDR3 covers 15 residues. CDR3 residues: CASSTGQGTAYEQYF. The CDR3 nucleotides read TGCGCCAGCAGCACCGGACAGGGGACTGCCTACGAGCAGTACTTC.

The V gene is TRBV5-4, the J gene TRBJ1-3; 11 bases agree with TRBD1. J was trimmed by 4 bases and V by 3 bases; bases with no gene match: 6. The CDR3 totals 16 residues. Germline CDR1 reads SGHNT; CDR2 reads YYREEE (reference sequence). The DNA of the CDR3 is TGTGCCAGCAGCTCCGGGACAGGGGGAATAGGAAACACCATATATTTT. It encodes CASSSGTGGIGNTIYF.

As for this clone: This CDR3 is also generated by other DNA sequences in the sample. The chain has TRBV10-3 and TRBJ2-6; tentatively, D is TRBD2 (6 bases). Germline loops: CDR1 ENHRY, CDR2 SYGVKD. This CDR3 is 17 amino acids long. V lost 0 bases to trimming and J lost 1 base, with 10 bases between them. The CDR3: CAISESGGGSGANVLTF. CDR3 DNA sequence: TGTGCCATCAGTGAGTCCGGGGGAGGTTCTGGGGCCAACGTCCTGACTTTC.